One sample yielded the 3 T cell receptor beta chains listed below, sequenced in a study of T-cell reconstitution after alpha-beta-depleted transplantation in children. Unique molecular identifiers were built into the TCRbeta library. TCRdb used MiXCR to reprocess the PCR reads, holding one entry per CDR3 protein. The table includes hundreds of thousands of distinct CDR3 sequences, about an eighth detected once. Source: PBMCs, taken from the stem cell graft. The receptors originated from a human donor who donated a stem cell graft to a child with Fanconi anemia.

In its sample, this clonotype was seen a few times. V usage is TRBV7-2 and J usage is TRBJ2-2, with D tentatively TRBD1 or TRBD2 (6 bases each). Trimming stripped 5 bases from V and 0 bases from J, with 16 bases between. Germline assignment: CDR1 SGHTA and CDR2 FQGNSA. CDR3 size: 17 residues. CDR3 in amino acids: CASSAHVGGPNTGELFF. Written as DNA, the CDR3 is TGTGCCAGCAGCGCACACGTCGGGGGCCCGAACACCGGGGAGCTGTTTTTT.

This clonotype occurred a few times. V usage is TRBV5-1 and J usage is TRBJ2-5; the D gene is possibly TRBD1 (5 bases). Trimming took 1 base from V and 3 from J, leaving 13 bases between them. This CDR3 comprises 15 residues. Germline values: CDR1 SGHRS, CDR2 YFSETQ. The CDR3 spells CASSLSGTDKETQYF. The CDR3, as DNA: TGCGCCAGCAGCTTGTCAGGAACGGACAAAGAGACCCAGTACTTC.

This clonotype was recorded at least ten times. The chain combines TRBV6-2 or TRBV6-3 with TRBJ2-2; D may be TRBD1 (6 bases). The CDR3 has 15 amino acids. Looked up from germline, CDR1 is MNHEY and CDR2 is SVGEGT. V was shortened by 2 bases and J by 1 base, with 8 bases between the two germline ends. The CDR3 protein is CASSYGGQNTGELFF. CDR3 nucleotides: TGTGCCAGCAGTTACGGGGGACAGAACACCGGGGAGCTGTTTTTT.